Below, 20 T cell receptor beta chains from the same sample are listed, as sequenced in a study of cytomegalovirus exposure and HLA in healthy donors. The PCR made use of 60 Vbeta and 13 Jbeta primers. Sequencing was performed with immunoSEQ multiplex PCR; in TCRdb, only in-frame clones are kept and a portion is missing. The sample carries about 170,000 clones, roughly four fifths recorded once. The sequencing sample was made of PBMCs. The receptors derive from a female donor in good health and CMV-seronegative.

The chain uses TRBV27 and TRBJ1-1; D perhaps matches TRBD1 (5 bases). Trimming removed 2 bases at V and 1 base at J, with 8 bases between. The CDR3 contains 14 residues. The V gene's germline CDR1 is MNHEY and CDR2 SMNVEV (reference sequence). DNA of the CDR3: TGTGCCAGCAGTTTAACGGGGGAGAACACTGAAGCTTTCTTT. It specifies CASSLTGENTEAFF.

This chain uses TRBV5-4 with TRBJ2-5, with TRBD1 identical over 11 bases. Germline CDR1 is SGHNT and CDR2 is YYREEE (reference sequence). The length of the CDR3 is 18 residues. V shed 0 bases and J 4 bases; nucleotides not matched to a gene: 11. CDR3 sequence: CASSLGNTRGTGGETQYF. The CDR3 DNA reads TGTGCCAGCAGCTTGGGTAATACGAGGGGGACAGGGGGAGAGACCCAGTACTTC.

CDR3: CASSLSEAGGSTDTQYF. CDR3 in DNA: TGTGCCAGCAGCTTATCTGAAGCGGGGGGAAGCACAGATACGCAGTATTTT. This sequence joins TRBV9 and TRBJ2-3; the match to TRBD2 covers 9 bases. The junction had 9 bases not matched to a gene; V was cut back by 4 bases and J by 0 bases. The V gene's germline CDR1 is SGDLS and CDR2 YYNGEE. There are 17 residues in the CDR3.

The rearrangement joins TRBV7-2 to TRBJ1-1; D possibly corresponds to TRBD1 (6 bases). The CDR3 has 17 residues. V lost 4 bases, J lost 5 bases, and 23 bases lay in between. CDR1 is SGHTA, CDR2 FQGNSA, per germline. CDR3 in DNA: TGTGCCAGCAGCTACCCCTCGGGGGGCCTTAGTCGAACTGAAGCTTTCTTT. Protein product: CASSYPSGGLSRTEAFF.

CDR3 nucleotide sequence: TGTGCCAGCAGTAAAGACCCGGGACTAGCGGGAGCTTTAAAAGAGACCCAGTACTTC. Its protein product is CASSKDPGLAGALKETQYF. The rearrangement joins TRBV28 to TRBJ2-5, with 14 nucleotides matching TRBD2. With 5 bases clipped from V and 3 bases from J, the junction kept 14 bases outside the gene matches. This CDR3 spans 19 amino acids. Germline CDR1 reads MDHEN; CDR2 reads SYDVKM.

A few counts support this clone. V gene TRBV5-1 combines with J gene TRBJ2-5; the D gene is possibly TRBD1 (5 bases). CDR1 is SGHRS, CDR2 YFSETQ, per germline. The V end was cut by 4 bases, the J end by 2 bases, with 15 bases between. The CDR3 loop spans 15 amino acids. DNA for the CDR3: TGCGCCAGCAGCCCCGGAAGGGGATCGCAAGAGACCCAGTACTTC. This encodes CASSPGRGSQETQYF.

J is TRBJ2-5 and V is TRBV5-4; TRBD1 matches at 9 bases. The germline V gene encodes CDR1 SGHNT and CDR2 YYREEE (reference sequence). This CDR3 comprises 14 residues. V lost 4 bases to trimming and J lost 6 bases; unmatched junction nucleotides: 7. The CDR3 DNA is TGTGCCAGCAGCGCCGGACAGGGGACAAAGACCCAGTACTTC. It translates to CASSAGQGTKTQYF.

The V and J genes are TRBV7-2 and TRBJ1-5; TRBD1 matches 9 bases. Germline-derived CDR1 and CDR2 are SGHTA and FQGNSA. The CDR3 is made up of 15 amino acids. The J segment lost 5 bases and the V segment lost 1 base, leaving 3 bases of the junction unmatched. CDR3 sequence (DNA): TGTGCCAGCAGCTTAGGGAACAGGGGGCATCAGCCCCAGCATTTT. It yields the protein CASSLGNRGHQPQHF. Together with reference TRBV7-2 and TRBJ1-5, the CDR3 gives the full variable domain: GAGVSQSPSNKVTEKGKDVELRCDPISGHTALYWYRQSLGQGLEFLIYFQGNSAPDKSGLPSDRFSAERTGGSVSTLTIQRTQQEDSAVYLCASSLGNRGHQPQHFGDGTRLSIL.

V usage is TRBV29-1 and J usage is TRBJ2-7, with TRBD2 as a possible D gene (6 bases). Trimming took 5 bases from V and 0 from J, leaving 11 bases between them. The CDR3 length is 13 residues. Germline-derived CDR1 and CDR2 are SQVTM and ANQGSEA. Here the CDR3 DNA reads TGCAGCGTTTTCTTCGGGAGCTCCTACGAGCAGTACTTC. Its translation is CSVFFGSSYEQYF.

The chain is built from TRBV5-1 and TRBJ2-6; perhaps TRBD2 as D (5 bases). The V and J ends lost 6 bases and 2 bases respectively, with 9 bases between them. CDR3 size: 14 residues. Germline CDR1 and CDR2: SGHRS and YFSETQ. CDR3 residues: CASTEGAGANVLTF. The CDR3 region has the DNA TGCGCCAGCACCGAGGGAGCTGGGGCCAACGTCCTGACTTTC.

V is TRBV7-2 and J is TRBJ2-2, with TRBD2 identical over 8 bases. The J segment lost 6 bases and the V segment lost 5 bases, leaving 14 bases of the junction unmatched. The length of the CDR3 is 17 residues. The germline V gene has CDR1 SGHTA and CDR2 FQGNSA. CDR3 region: CASSPHLGAGVAGELFF. DNA of the CDR3: TGTGCCAGCAGCCCACATCTCGGAGCGGGGGTAGCCGGGGAGCTGTTTTTT. Full variable domain (missing parts from reference TRBV7-2 and TRBJ2-2): GAGVSQSPSNKVTEKGKDVELRCDPISGHTALYWYRQSLGQGLEFLIYFQGNSAPDKSGLPSDRFSAERTGGSVSTLTIQRTQQEDSAVYLCASSPHLGAGVAGELFFGEGSRLTVL.

The chain is built from TRBV4-2 and TRBJ2-7; D is perhaps TRBD2 (6 bases). Deletions cut 6 bases from V and 4 bases from J, with 16 bases between. The CDR3 extends over 14 amino acids. Germline V gives CDR1 LGHNA, CDR2 YNFKEQ. The CDR3 reads CASSPGQGGYEQYF. As DNA, the CDR3 is TGTGCCAGCAGTCCTGGACAAGGAGGGTACGAGCAGTACTTC.

This chain connects TRBV6-6 to TRBJ2-7; maybe TRBD1 (6 bases). Germline-derived CDR1 and CDR2 are MNHNY and SVGAGI (reference sequence). V lost 2 bases to trimming and J lost 2 bases, with 13 bases between them. The CDR3 has 15 amino acids. The CDR3 protein is CASSYPSKGAYEQYF. The CDR3 DNA sequence: TGTGCCAGCAGTTACCCGAGTAAGGGGGCCTACGAGCAGTACTTC.

The CDR3 spells CASSLGLAGGRNEQFF. DNA of the CDR3: TGTGCCAGCAGCTTGGGTCTAGCGGGGGGGCGCAATGAGCAGTTCTTC. This chain links TRBV5-4 with TRBJ2-1; 12 nucleotides align to TRBD2. CDR3 size: 16 residues. The germline CDR1 and CDR2 sequences are SGHNT and YYREEE (reference sequence). V was pared by 0 bases and J by 6 bases, with 4 bases of the junction left unmatched.

This chain uses TRBV4-2 with TRBJ2-5, with D maybe TRBD2 (5 bases). The CDR3 extends over 13 amino acids. The germline V and J ends were trimmed by 2 bases and 7 bases, with 11 bases remaining between them. Germline V gene data show CDR1 as LGHNA and CDR2 as YNFKEQ. CDR3 loop: CASSQTGGGTQYF. In nucleotides, the CDR3 is TGTGCCAGCAGCCAAACTGGAGGAGGGACCCAGTACTTC.

This chain uses TRBV6-1 with TRBJ2-5; D perhaps matches TRBD1 (6 bases). The germline V and J ends were trimmed by 5 bases and 2 bases, with 9 bases remaining between them. The CDR3 is made up of 13 amino acids. Germline V gene lookup returns CDR1 MNHNS and CDR2 SASEGT. The CDR3 DNA is TGTGCCAGCAGTACAGGGCTTCAAGAGACCCAGTACTTC. This codes for CASSTGLQETQYF.

The genes are TRBV27 and TRBJ2-7; 8 bases align to TRBD1. With 5 bases clipped from V and 3 bases from J, the junction kept 6 bases outside the gene matches. The CDR3 runs 14 residues. From germline, CDR1 is MNHEY and CDR2 SMNVEV (reference sequence). The CDR3 DNA is TGTGCCAGCAGTCATCGGACAGGGCTCTACGAGCAGTACTTC. It is translated as CASSHRTGLYEQYF.

This clone was observed a few times. V usage is TRBV4-1 and J usage is TRBJ2-2, with 10 bases lining up with TRBD1. Germline assignment: CDR1 MGHRA and CDR2 YSYEKL. With V trimmed by 0 bases and J by 6 bases, 7 bases remained unmatched. The length of the CDR3 is 17 residues. The CDR3 is CASSQDRGTGDPGELFF. The CDR3 nucleotides read TGCGCCAGCAGCCAAGATCGGGGGACAGGGGATCCCGGGGAGCTGTTTTTT.

The chain combines TRBV4-2 with TRBJ1-3; TRBD1 agrees at 8 bases. This CDR3 comprises 17 residues. CDR1 and CDR2 from the germline V gene are LGHNA and YNFKEQ. J gave up 1 base and V 0 bases, and 5 bases lay outside the gene matches. CDR3 amino acids: CASSQEGTGRSGNTIYF. The CDR3 DNA sequence: TGTGCCAGCAGCCAAGAGGGGACAGGCAGATCTGGAAACACCATATATTTT.

This clone was seen more than once but under ten times. The chain recombines TRBV5-1 with TRBJ2-3; D may be TRBD2 (5 bases). Germline CDR1 reads SGHRS; CDR2 reads YFSETQ. V was pared by 2 bases and J by 7 bases, with 17 bases between. The CDR3 has 15 residues. CDR3 sequence: CASSLASGASNTQYF. For the CDR3, the DNA is TGCGCCAGCAGCTTAGCCAGCGGCGCCTCTAATACGCAGTATTTT.